Following are 20 T cell receptor beta chains from one sample sequenced in a study of blood T cell repertoires in COVID-19. Using immunoSEQ multiplex PCR, the repertoire was profiled, and TCRdb retains in-frame clones only, with some absent. Of 280,000 or so clones in the sample, around 84% were seen once. Material for sequencing was PBMCs or T cells enriched from blood (not recorded which). The origin of the receptors is a woman aged 50 to 60 who had recovered from COVID-19.

The gene calls are TRBV5-1 and TRBJ2-7, with D tentatively TRBD2 (6 bases). The CDR3 is 15 residues long. V shed 4 bases and J shed 0 bases, with 14 bases lying between them. Per the germline V gene, CDR1 is SGHRS and CDR2 is YFSETQ. The CDR3 region is CASSTRDWNSYEQYF. The DNA of the CDR3 is TGCGCCAGCAGCACCCGGGACTGGAACTCCTACGAGCAGTACTTC.

The V gene is TRBV5-1, the J gene TRBJ1-3, with D possibly TRBD1 on 6 matching bases. Trimming removed 1 base from V and 4 bases from J, with 15 bases in between. CDR1 and CDR2 from the germline V gene are SGHRS and YFSETQ. This CDR3 is built from 16 residues. CDR3 DNA: TGCGCCAGCAGCTTGCAAGGACAGTCAATCGGAAACACCATATATTTT. It yields the protein CASSLQGQSIGNTIYF.

The V and J genes are TRBV28 and TRBJ2-7; no clear D. The V end was cut by 1 base, the J end by 5 bases, with 12 bases between. CDR1 is MDHEN, CDR2 SYDVKM, per germline. The CDR3 is 14 residues long. CDR3: CASSLYSRVHEQYF. As DNA, the CDR3 is TGTGCCAGCAGTTTATATTCCCGGGTGCACGAGCAGTACTTC.

V usage is TRBV7-2 and J usage is TRBJ2-2; 7 positions agree with TRBD1. Trimming cost V 7 bases and J 5 bases; bases outside gene matches: 10. The CDR3 has 15 residues. The germline gives CDR1 SGHTA, CDR2 FQGNSA. CDR3 nucleotides: TGTGCCAGCAACAAAATTTCAGGGGGTACCGGGGAGCTGTTTTTT. Protein product: CASNKISGGTGELFF.

The chain uses TRBV19 and TRBJ1-3; D unclear. Germline V gene lookup returns CDR1 LNHDA and CDR2 SQIVND (reference sequence). Trimming stripped 6 bases from V and 4 bases from J, with 19 bases between. The CDR3 totals 16 residues. The CDR3 DNA is TGTGCCAGTAGACACCCGGGTGAGGGCATCGGAAACACCATATATTTT. It translates to CASRHPGEGIGNTIYF.

The rearrangement links TRBV5-1 to TRBJ1-2, with 9 nucleotides matching TRBD1. Trimming at V came to 4 bases and at J to 5 bases, leaving 6 bases not matched to a gene. The CDR3 contains 14 residues. CDR1 is SGHRS, CDR2 YFSETQ, per germline. CDR3 DNA sequence: TGCGCCAGCAGCGGGTCGACAGGGGGATATGGCTACACCTTC. Translation gives CASSGSTGGYGYTF.

V is TRBV14 and J is TRBJ2-2; D call uncertain. CDR3 size: 16 residues. The germline V and J ends were trimmed by 0 bases and 0 bases, with 8 bases remaining between them. In germline, CDR1 is SGHDN, CDR2 FVKESK. Here the CDR3 reads CASSQEGRTNTGELFF. Here the CDR3 DNA reads TGTGCCAGCAGCCAAGAAGGCAGGACGAACACCGGGGAGCTGTTTTTT.

The rearrangement links TRBV5-8 to TRBJ1-2; 7 bases agree with TRBD1. CDR1 and CDR2 (germline): SGHTS, YDEGEE. The trim removed 5 bases at V and 5 bases at J, leaving 3 bases unmatched. CDR3 length: 12 residues. The CDR3 DNA reads as TGTGCCAGCAGACCACAGGGGTATGGCTACACCTTC. It encodes CASRPQGYGYTF.

This clone was detected once. The chain links TRBV27 to TRBJ1-5; unclear D gene. Germline CDR1 reads MNHEY; CDR2 reads SMNVEV (reference sequence). The CDR3 runs to 15 residues. Trimming removed 1 base at V and 0 bases at J, with 7 bases between. CDR3 DNA sequence: TGTGCCAGCAGTTTATGGGCAGCTAGCAATCAGCCCCAGCATTTT. The encoded protein is CASSLWAASNQPQHF.

CDR3 nucleotide sequence: TGTGCCAGCTCATTGGGACAGGGGTTAGTGAGTAATCAGCCCCAGCATTTT. Protein product: CASSLGQGLVSNQPQHF. The chain has TRBV18 and TRBJ1-5; 10 bases agree with TRBD1. The CDR3 length is 17 residues. Trimming at V came to 5 bases and at J to 4 bases, leaving 11 bases not matched to a gene. The germline CDR1 and CDR2 sequences are KGHSH and LQKENI.

The genes are TRBV7-6 and TRBJ1-3; D perhaps matches TRBD1 (6 bases). V lost 4 bases to trimming and J lost 8 bases, with 12 bases between them. CDR1 and CDR2 (germline): SGHVS, FNYEAQ. This CDR3 spans 13 amino acids. The CDR3 DNA reads as TGTGCCAGCAGCTCTTACAGGGTGGACACCATATATTTT. It is translated as CASSSYRVDTIYF. The full variable domain, its missing parts supplied by reference TRBV7-6 and TRBJ1-3, is GAGVSQSPRYKVTKRGQDVALRCDPISGHVSLYWYRQALGQGPEFLTYFNYEAQQDKSGLPNDRFSAERPEGSISTLTIQRTEQRDSAMYRCASSSYRVDTIYFGEGSWLTVV.

V and J are TRBV10-1 and TRBJ2-1; D may be TRBD2 (5 bases). Between the trimmed V and J ends, which lost 2 bases and 8 bases, there was a span of 19 bases. Germline V gene lookup returns CDR1 WNHNN and CDR2 SYGVQD (reference sequence). The CDR3 runs to 16 residues. In nucleotides, the CDR3 is TGCGCCAGCAGTGAGGCCTCCTCGAGGGCGTGGGATGAGCAGTTCTTC. Protein sequence: CASSEASSRAWDEQFF.

The rearrangement uses TRBV30 and TRBJ2-7, with 9 bases identical to TRBD1. Germline trimming cut 0 bases from V and 1 base from J; bases unmatched to any gene: 13. Looked up from germline, CDR1 is GTSNPN and CDR2 is SVGIG (reference sequence). This CDR3 has 18 residues. DNA for the CDR3: TGTGCCTGGAGTGTCCGCGACTTCGGACAGGGGCCTTCCTACGAGCAGTACTTC. Amino acids: CAWSVRDFGQGPSYEQYF.

The chain links TRBV7-9 to TRBJ1-1, with 7 bases aligning to TRBD1. Trimming cost V 5 bases and J 7 bases; bases outside gene matches: 4. This CDR3 has 12 residues. The germline gives CDR1 SEHNR, CDR2 FQNEAQ (reference sequence). The CDR3 coding sequence is TGTGCCAGCAGCACAAGACAGGGTGAAGCTTTCTTT. Residues: CASSTRQGEAFF.

The gene calls are TRBV20-1 and TRBJ1-2; TRBD1 matches at 7 bases. The CDR3 runs 11 residues. Germline assignment: CDR1 DFQATT and CDR2 SNEGSKA (reference sequence). Trimming cost V 6 bases and J 7 bases; bases outside gene matches: 5. The CDR3 loop is CSAPGTAGYTF. As DNA, the CDR3 is TGCAGTGCGCCCGGGACAGCTGGCTACACCTTC.

The CDR3 is CASSLLVAGELFF. Written as DNA, the CDR3 is TGTGCCAGCAGCTTACTAGTGGCCGGGGAGCTGTTTTTT. The rearrangement uses TRBV11-2 and TRBJ2-2; no clear D. The germline V and J ends were trimmed by 2 bases and 6 bases, with 7 bases remaining between them. Germline assignment: CDR1 SGHAT and CDR2 FQNNGV. This CDR3 has 13 amino acids.

The chain has TRBV27 and TRBJ2-3; 12 positions agree with TRBD2. The CDR3 spans 16 residues. The V and J ends lost 8 bases and 4 bases, in that order; junction bases with no gene match: 10. In germline, CDR1 is MNHEY, CDR2 SMNVEV (reference sequence). The CDR3 nucleotides read TGTGCCAGCTCCTCCCCTAGGACTAGCGGGGCAGATACGCAGTATTTT. Protein product: CASSSPRTSGADTQYF.

CDR3 residues: CASSVTTSTDTQYF. CDR3 bases: TGCGCCAGCAGCGTGACAACTAGCACAGATACGCAGTATTTT. The rearrangement uses TRBV5-1 and TRBJ2-3, with D unresolved. This CDR3 is 14 amino acids long. Trimming stripped 4 bases from V and 0 bases from J, with 9 bases between. Germline CDR1 and CDR2: SGHRS and YFSETQ.

The genes are TRBV7-2 and TRBJ1-2, with 7 positions matching TRBD1. Trimming took 5 bases from V and 2 from J; bases not matched to a gene: 8. Germline assignment: CDR1 SGHTA and CDR2 FQGNSA. The CDR3 totals 15 residues. The CDR3 loop reads CASSLWTGPNYGYTF. CDR3 nucleotide sequence: TGTGCCAGCAGCCTATGGACAGGACCAAACTATGGCTACACCTTC.

V usage is TRBV7-9 and J usage is TRBJ1-2, with a weak D call TRBD1 (5 bases). Germline-derived CDR1 and CDR2 are SEHNR and FQNEAQ (reference sequence). The length of the CDR3 is 16 residues. Trimming left V 2 bases short and J 4 bases short, with 17 bases between. CDR3 bases: TGTGCCAGCAGCTTACAGGGAACGGTGGTTAGCTATGGCTACACCTTC. Its protein product is CASSLQGTVVSYGYTF.